These T cell receptor beta chains were read from a single sample in a study of cytomegalovirus exposure and HLA in healthy donors. Produced via immunoSEQ multiplex PCR; TCRdb's table is partial and in-frame only. Of roughly 100,000 clones in the sample, roughly 70% were seen once. The sample comprised PBMCs. These receptors were taken from a man aged 45-60 years in good health and CMV-seronegative. Each CDR3 is given with its conserved first and last residue. Each record gives: J gene, D gene, V gene, clone size, CDR3 protein, CDR3 DNA. D genes are given only for firm matches. Part of the rows lack a size; the others show once, few, many or a class for expanded clones.

>TRBJ2-7|-|TRBV25-1|-
CASSEPQASSYEQYF
TGTGCCAGCAGTGAACCTCAAGCGAGCTCCTACGAGCAGTACTTC
>TRBJ1-4|-|TRBV30|-
CACFRQLATNEKLFF
TGTGCCTGCTTTCGACAGCTTGCAACTAATGAAAAACTGTTTTTT
>TRBJ2-5|-|TRBV5-6|-
CASSGTSSTETQYF
TGTGCCAGCAGCGGGACTTCCTCCACCGAGACCCAGTACTTC
>TRBJ1-3|TRBD1|TRBV28|-
CASSSADRVVGNTIYF
TGTGCCAGCAGTTCCGCCGACAGGGTAGTAGGAAACACCATATATTTT
>TRBJ1-2|TRBD1|TRBV7-9|-
CASSSQGNYGYTF
TGTGCCAGCAGCTCACAGGGGAACTATGGCTACACCTTC
>TRBJ1-2|-|TRBV18|-
CASSPPISLGQTYGYTF
TGTGCCAGCTCACCACCCATCTCTCTCGGACAAACCTATGGCTACACCTTC
>TRBJ2-3|-|TRBV9|-
CASSPGRDTQYF
TGTGCCAGCAGCCCGGGAAGGGATACGCAGTATTTT
>TRBJ1-1|-|TRBV5-4|-
CASSLDRQVTEAFF
TGTGCCAGCAGTTTGGACCGTCAGGTCACTGAAGCTTTCTTT
>TRBJ1-2|-|TRBV4-2|-
CASSQTQGTNYDYTF
TGTGCCAGCAGCCAGACCCAGGGAACTAACTATGACTACACCTTC
>TRBJ1-1|-|TRBV5-1|-
CASSTGQPNTEAFF
TGCGCCAGCAGCACCGGACAGCCGAACACTGAAGCTTTCTTT
>TRBJ1-4|-|TRBV30|-
CASLQDSPNEKLFF
TGTGCCTCCTTACAGGACAGCCCTAATGAAAAACTGTTTTTT
>TRBJ2-3|-|TRBV7-8|-
CASSFQDTQYF
TGTGCCAGCAGCTTCCAAGATACGCAGTATTTT
>TRBJ2-7|-|TRBV18|-
CASSPPIQPYEQYF
TGTGCCAGCTCACCACCGATACAGCCCTACGAGCAGTACTTC
>TRBJ2-1|TRBD2|TRBV18|few
CASSPPSRLAGYNEQFF
TGTGCCAGCTCACCACCGAGTAGGCTAGCGGGGTACAATGAGCAGTTCTTC
>TRBJ2-7|-|TRBV7-8|-
CASSRTALYEQYF
TGTGCCAGCAGCAGGACAGCCCTCTACGAGCAGTACTTC
>TRBJ2-1|TRBD2|TRBV4-2|few
CASSQKEGSGAVGHNEQFF
TGTGCCAGCAGCCAAAAAGAGGGTAGCGGGGCGGTCGGACACAATGAGCAGTTCTTC